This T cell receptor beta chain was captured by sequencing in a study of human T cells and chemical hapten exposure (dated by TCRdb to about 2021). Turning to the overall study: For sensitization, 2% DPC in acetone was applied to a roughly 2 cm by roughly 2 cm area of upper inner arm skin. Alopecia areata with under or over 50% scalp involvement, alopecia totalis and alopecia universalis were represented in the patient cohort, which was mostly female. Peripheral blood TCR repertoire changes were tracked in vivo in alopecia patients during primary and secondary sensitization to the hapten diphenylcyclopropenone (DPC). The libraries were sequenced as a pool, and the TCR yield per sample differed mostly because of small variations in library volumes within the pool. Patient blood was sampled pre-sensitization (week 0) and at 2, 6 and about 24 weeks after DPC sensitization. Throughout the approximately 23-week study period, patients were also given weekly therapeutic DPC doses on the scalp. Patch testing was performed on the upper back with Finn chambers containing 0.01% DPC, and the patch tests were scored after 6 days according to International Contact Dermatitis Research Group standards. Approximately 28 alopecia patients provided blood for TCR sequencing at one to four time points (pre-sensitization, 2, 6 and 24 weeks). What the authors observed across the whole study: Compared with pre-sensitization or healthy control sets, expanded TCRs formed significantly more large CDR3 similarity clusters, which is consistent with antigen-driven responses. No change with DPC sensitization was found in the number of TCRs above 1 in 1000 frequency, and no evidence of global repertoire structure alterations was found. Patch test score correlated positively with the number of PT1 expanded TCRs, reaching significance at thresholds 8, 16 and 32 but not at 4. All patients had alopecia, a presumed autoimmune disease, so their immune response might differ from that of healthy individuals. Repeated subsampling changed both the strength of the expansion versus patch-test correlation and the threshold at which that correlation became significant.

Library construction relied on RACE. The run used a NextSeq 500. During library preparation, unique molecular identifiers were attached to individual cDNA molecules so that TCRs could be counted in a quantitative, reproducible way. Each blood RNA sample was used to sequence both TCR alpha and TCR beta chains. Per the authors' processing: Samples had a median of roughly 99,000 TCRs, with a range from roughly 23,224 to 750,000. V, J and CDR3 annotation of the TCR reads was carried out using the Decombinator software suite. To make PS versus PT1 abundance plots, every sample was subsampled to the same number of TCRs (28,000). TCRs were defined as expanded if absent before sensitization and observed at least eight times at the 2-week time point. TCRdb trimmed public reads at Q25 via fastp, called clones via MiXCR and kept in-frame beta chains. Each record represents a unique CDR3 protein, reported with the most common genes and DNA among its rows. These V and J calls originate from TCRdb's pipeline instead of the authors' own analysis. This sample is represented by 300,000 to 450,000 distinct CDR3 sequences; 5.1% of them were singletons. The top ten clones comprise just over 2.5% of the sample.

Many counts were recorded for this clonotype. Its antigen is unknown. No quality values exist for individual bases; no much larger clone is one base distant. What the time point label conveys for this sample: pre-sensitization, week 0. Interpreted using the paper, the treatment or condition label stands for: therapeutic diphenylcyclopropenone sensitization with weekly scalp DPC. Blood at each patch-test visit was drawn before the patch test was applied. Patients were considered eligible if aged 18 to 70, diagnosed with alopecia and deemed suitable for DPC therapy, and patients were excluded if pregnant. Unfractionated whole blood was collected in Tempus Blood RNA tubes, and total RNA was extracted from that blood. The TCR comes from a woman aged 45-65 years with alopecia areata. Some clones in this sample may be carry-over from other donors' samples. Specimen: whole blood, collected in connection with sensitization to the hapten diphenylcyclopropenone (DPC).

The nucleotide sequence reads as follows: TGTGCCAGCAGCCCGGACTCGCCGGGGACCCAGTACTTC. Its amino acids are CASSPDSPGTQYF. This sequence uses TRBV7-2 and TRBJ2-5; D gene: possibly TRBD2, on 5 matching bases. The CDR3, cysteine through phenylalanine, is 13 amino acids long. Only the CDR3 portion is preserved as DNA: 39 bases, with reading frame beginning at the first base. Taken from the germline V gene, the CDR1 and CDR2 loops are SGHTA and FQGNSA. The V end loses 5 bases and the J end loses 7 bases, and a stretch of 14 bases separates them. The full variable domain, with segments outside the CDR3 supplied by the reference TRBV7-2 and TRBJ2-5 proteins, appears as GAGVSQSPSNKVTEKGKDVELRCDPISGHTALYWYRQSLGQGLEFLIYFQGNSAPDKSGLPSDRFSAERTGGSVSTLTIQRTQQEDSAVYLCASSPDSPGTQYFGPGTRLLVL.